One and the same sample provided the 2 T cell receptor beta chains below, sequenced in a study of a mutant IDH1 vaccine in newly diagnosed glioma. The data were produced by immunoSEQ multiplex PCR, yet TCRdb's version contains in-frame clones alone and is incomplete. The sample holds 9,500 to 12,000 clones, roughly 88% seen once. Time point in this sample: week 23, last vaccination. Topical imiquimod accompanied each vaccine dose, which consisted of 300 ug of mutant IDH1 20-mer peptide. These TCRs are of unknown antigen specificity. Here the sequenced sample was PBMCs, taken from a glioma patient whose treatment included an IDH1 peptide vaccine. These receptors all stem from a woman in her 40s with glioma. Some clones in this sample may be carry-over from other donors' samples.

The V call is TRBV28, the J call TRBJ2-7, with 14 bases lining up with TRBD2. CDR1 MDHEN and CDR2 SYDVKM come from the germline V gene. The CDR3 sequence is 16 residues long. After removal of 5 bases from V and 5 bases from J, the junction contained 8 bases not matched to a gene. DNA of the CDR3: TGTGCCAGCAGTCCGAGGATGGGACTAGCGGGAGACGAGCAGTACTTC. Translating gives CASSPRMGLAGDEQYF.

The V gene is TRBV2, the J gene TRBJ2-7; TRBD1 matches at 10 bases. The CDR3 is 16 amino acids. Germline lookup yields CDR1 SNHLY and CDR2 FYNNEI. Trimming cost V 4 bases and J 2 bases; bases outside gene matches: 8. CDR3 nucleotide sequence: TGTGCCAGCAGTGCGCAATCCGGGACAGGGGCCTACGAGCAGTACTTC. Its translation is CASSAQSGTGAYEQYF.